A selection of T cell receptor beta chains follows, all from one sample in a study of blood T cell repertoires in COVID-19. Profiling relied on immunoSEQ multiplex PCR, and the TCRdb table lists in-frame clones only, not all of them. This table has 300,000 to 350,000 clones, about 87% appearing once. Specimen: peripheral blood. The source is a man between 25 and 39 years old with COVID-19, enrolled during active disease. The CDR3 runs from the conserved cysteine through the conserved F or W. D genes are given only for firm matches. Expanded clones are given a class, and other clones once, few, many or no size at all.

V gene	D gene	clone size	J gene	CDR3 DNA	CDR3 protein
TRBV18	TRBD2	NA	TRBJ2-7	TGTGCCAGCTCACCACTGATAGGATCAGCGGGAGGCTCCTACGAGCAGTACTTC	CASSPLIGSAGGSYEQYF
TRBV6-5	NA	NA	TRBJ1-1	TGTGCCAGCAGTTACTCTCCGGGAAGCACTGAAGCTTTCTTT	CASSYSPGSTEAFF
TRBV19	NA	NA	TRBJ2-1	TGTGCCAGTAGTATGGTAGTTTACAATGAGCAGTTCTTC	CASSMVVYNEQFF
TRBV4-2	NA	NA	TRBJ2-3	TGTGCCAGCAGCCATTCCGGGACTCCACCCACAGATACGCAGTATTTT	CASSHSGTPPTDTQYF
TRBV9	NA	NA	TRBJ2-2	TGTGCCAGCAGCGTAGGCGTGGGAGGCACCGGGGAGCTGTTTTTT	CASSVGVGGTGELFF
TRBV7-6	TRBD1	NA	TRBJ1-6	TGTGCCAGCAGCTTAGCGACAGGGGGCAATTCACCCCTCCACTTT	CASSLATGGNSPLHF
TRBV4-1	TRBD2	NA	TRBJ2-3	TGCGCCAGCAGCCAAGGTCCGTGGGTACATTGGGGGGGGACAGATACGCAGTATTTT	CASSQGPWVHWGGTDTQYF
TRBV27	TRBD1	few	TRBJ2-2	TGTGCCAGCAGCCAGGACAGGGGTATCGGGGAGCTGTTTTTT	CASSQDRGIGELFF
TRBV12-3/TRBV12-4	NA	NA	TRBJ1-1	TGTGCCAGCAGTTTTTTATGGAACACTGAAGCTTTCTTT	CASSFLWNTEAFF
TRBV6-6	TRBD1	NA	TRBJ1-1	TGTGCCAGCAGGGATTCGACAGGGGCGAACACTGAAGCTTTCTTT	CASRDSTGANTEAFF
TRBV19	NA	NA	TRBJ2-3	TGTGCCAGTAGTATAGGGCCGGGAGATACGCAGTATTTT	CASSIGPGDTQYF
TRBV27	NA	NA	TRBJ1-4	TGTGCCAGCAGTCCCCTGGGGAGGTTCAATGAAAAACTGTTTTTT	CASSPLGRFNEKLFF
TRBV27	NA	NA	TRBJ2-1	TGTGCCAGCAGTTTATCGAGGAATGAGCAGTTCTTC	CASSLSRNEQFF
TRBV6-5	NA	NA	TRBJ1-5	TGTGCCAGCAGTTACTCGTATTATAGCAATCAGCCCCAGCATTTT	CASSYSYYSNQPQHF
TRBV3-1/TRBV3-2	TRBD2	once	TRBJ2-5	TGTGCCAGCAGCCCCTCGGGACTAGCGGGGACCTACCAAGAGACCCAGTACTTC	CASSPSGLAGTYQETQYF
TRBV27	NA	few	TRBJ1-1	TGTGCCAGCAGTTTAACTTCGGACACTGAAGCTTTCTTT	CASSLTSDTEAFF
TRBV27	TRBD1	NA	TRBJ2-3	TGTGCCAGCAGCCATCGTCCGGGACAGGGCAAAGGAGATACGCAGTATTTT	CASSHRPGQGKGDTQYF
TRBV5-1	NA	NA	TRBJ2-2	TGCGCCAGCAGCTTGGCCCTAAGTTCCGGGGAGCTGTTTTTT	CASSLALSSGELFF
TRBV5-1	NA	NA	TRBJ1-3	TGCGCCAGCAGCAAGGGAGGTCAGGAGCTCTCTGGAAACACCATATATTTT	CASSKGGQELSGNTIYF
TRBV15	NA	NA	TRBJ2-1	TGTGCCACCAGCAGAGATGGGCCAGGTCCACACAATGAGCAGTTCTTC	CATSRDGPGPHNEQFF
TRBV6-5	NA	NA	TRBJ1-2	TGTGCCAGCAGTTCTCTCCCCAGGGGCACCTATGGCTACACCTTC	CASSSLPRGTYGYTF
TRBV3-1/TRBV3-2	TRBD1	NA	TRBJ1-4	TGTGCCAGCAGCCATAGACAGGGCACTGAAAAACTGTTTTTT	CASSHRQGTEKLFF